Below are 19 T cell receptor beta chains sequenced from a single sample in a study of T cell clonality in common variable immunodeficiency. Sequencing was performed with immunoSEQ multiplex PCR; in TCRdb, only in-frame clones are kept and a portion is missing. Singletons are absent from the sample, which has roughly 48,000 clones. Input material: peripheral blood mononuclear cells. These receptor sequences come from a person aged 18-70 years in good health.

This clone was counted ten times or more. The read terminates 3 residues before the CDR3 end, so the remaining end is supplied by the germline J gene. The V call is TRBV5-1, the J call TRBJ2-5; D may correspond to TRBD1 or TRBD2 (5 bases each). The CDR3 is 13 amino acids. Germline assignment: CDR1 SGHRS and CDR2 YFSETQ. The V end was cut by 2 bases, the J end by 4 bases, with 9 bases between. The sequenced CDR3 bases are TGCGCCAGCAGCTTAGAGGGGCGAGAGACC. Its protein product is CASSLEGRET. The whole CDR3 reads CASSLEGRETQYF.

The sample holds many counts of this clone. The read ends 3 residues early relative to the CDR3; the germline J gene fills the gap. The chain combines TRBV18 with TRBJ2-2; 7 nucleotides align to TRBD1. V shed 5 bases and J 7 bases; nucleotides not matched to a gene: 7. CDR3 length equals 14 residues. Germline V gene data show CDR1 as KGHSH and CDR2 as LQKENI. The CDR3 spells CASSSRQGDGELFF. The CDR3 bases that were read are TGTGCCAGCTCATCGAGACAGGGCGACGGGGAG.

The table lists this clone with many counts. The sequenced fragment ends 3 residues before the CDR3 boundary, so the rest is inferred from the germline J gene. The rearrangement links TRBV30 to TRBJ2-3; D uncertain. V lost 1 base and J 0 bases, leaving 11 bases between the germline ends. Germline V gene data show CDR1 as GTSNPN and CDR2 as SVGIG (reference sequence). The CDR3 has 15 residues. The sequenced part of the CDR3 DNA is TGTGCCTGGAGTGAGGGCAGGATTAGCACAGATACG. Translated: CAWSEGRISTDT. The full CDR3 protein is CAWSEGRISTDTQYF.

Sample share makes this clone medium-sized. The observed sequence ends 3 residues before the CDR3 terminus, with the missing tail filled in from the germline J gene. The J gene is TRBJ2-3, the V gene TRBV6-1; no clear D gene. Trimming cost V 2 bases and J 1 base, with 4 bases left between them. The CDR3 totals 13 residues. Per the germline V gene, CDR1 is MNHNS and CDR2 is SASEGT. The CDR3 loop is CASSEKGTDTQYF. The DNA read from the CDR3 is TGTGCCAGCAGTGAAAAGGGCACAGATACG.

This clone was counted many times. The read comes to an end 3 residues before the CDR3 does, leaving the germline J gene to fill in the end. The rearrangement links TRBV30 to TRBJ2-2; 7 bases match TRBD1. Germline V gives CDR1 GTSNPN, CDR2 SVGIG (reference sequence). Trimming took 4 bases from V and 8 from J; bases not matched to a gene: 4. The CDR3 runs to 12 residues. This CDR3 is CAWKQGEGELFF. The sequenced CDR3 bases are TGTGCCTGGAAGCAGGGGGAAGGGGAG.

At least ten counts were recorded for this clone. The read halts 3 residues ahead of the CDR3 end, with the missing end drawn from the germline J gene. The chain joins TRBV19 to TRBJ2-7; 8 bases agree with TRBD2. The CDR3 is 17 residues long. The germline CDR1 and CDR2 sequences are LNHDA and SQIVND (reference sequence). The trim removed 0 bases at V and 3 bases at J, leaving 10 bases unmatched. CDR3 amino acids: CASSIDLPGTRNYEQYF. The DNA read from the CDR3 is TGTGCCAGTAGTATAGATCTACCCGGGACTAGAAACTACGAG.

In its sample, this clone was seen many times. The read halts 3 residues ahead of the CDR3 end, with the missing end drawn from the germline J gene. This sequence joins TRBV5-4 and TRBJ1-2; tentatively, D is TRBD1 (5 bases). This CDR3 comprises 14 residues. V was cut by 0 bases and J by 7 bases, with 13 bases left in between. CDR1 SGHNT and CDR2 YYREEE come from the germline V gene (reference sequence). The part of the CDR3 DNA that was read is TGTGCCAGCAGCTTGGTAGCCAGGGAGGGTGGC. This gives the protein CASSLVAREGG. The whole CDR3 sequence is CASSLVAREGGYTF.

This clone appeared many times. The read stops 3 residues short of the end of the CDR3; the missing end is completed from the germline J gene. V usage is TRBV4-1 and J usage is TRBJ2-5; 7 bases are a match to TRBD1. The CDR3 totals 15 residues. Germline loops: CDR1 MGHRA, CDR2 YSYEKL. The V gene end was trimmed by 2 bases and the J gene end by 2 bases; junction bases not matched to a gene: 5. The CDR3 loop reads CASSQHRGPQETQYF. The CDR3 bases that were read are TGCGCCAGCAGCCAACACAGGGGTCCTCAAGAGACC.

The CDR3 spells CASSSVSLAQLETQYF. CDR3 DNA, as far as it was read: TGTGCCAGCAGCTCAGTTTCGCTAGCGCAACTAGAGACT. The chain carries TRBV6-2 or TRBV6-3 and TRBJ2-4; tentative D call: TRBD2 (6 bases). The CDR3 extends 3 residues past the end of the read, so its final part is completed from the germline J gene. This CDR3 is built from 16 residues. Germline loops: CDR1 MNHEY, CDR2 SVGEGT.

With respect to this clone: The read stops 3 residues short of the end of the CDR3; the missing end is completed from the germline J gene. The V gene is TRBV2, the J gene TRBJ2-7; 12 nucleotides match TRBD2. This CDR3 region has 13 residues. Losses at the gene ends were 8 bases for V and 4 bases for J; bases not matched to a gene: 3. Germline V gene lookup returns CDR1 SNHLY and CDR2 FYNNEI. The CDR3 protein is CASLGTSGYEQYF. The sequenced CDR3 bases are TGTGCCAGCCTAGGGACTAGCGGGTACGAG.

This clone was picked up many times. Coverage ceases 3 residues before the CDR3 finishes, and the germline J gene fills in the end. The rearrangement uses TRBV4-2 and TRBJ2-7, with D possibly matching TRBD1 (5 bases). V was clipped by 4 bases and J by 0 bases, with 28 bases between them. The CDR3 runs 20 residues. The germline V gene has CDR1 LGHNA and CDR2 YNFKEQ. The covered CDR3 bases are TGTGCCAGCAGCCCCGGACACGCTCCCTGGGGTCGGCAAATCTCCTACGAG. It yields the protein CASSPGHAPWGRQISYE. The CDR3 as a whole reads CASSPGHAPWGRQISYEQYF.

In this sample, this clone turned up many times. The CDR3 end falls 3 residues outside the read, so it is completed with the germline J gene. The chain carries TRBV7-8 and TRBJ2-7; D is undetermined. The CDR3 covers 17 residues. Trimming left V 1 base short and J 0 bases short, with 16 bases between. The germline gives CDR1 SGHVS, CDR2 FQNEAQ. CDR3 sequence reads: CASSLVVLQVSSYEQYF. The CDR3 DNA, read in part, is TGTGCCAGCAGCTTAGTTGTCCTCCAGGTGAGCTCCTACGAG.

To note about this clone: The DNA ends 3 residues before the CDR3 does, and the rest of the CDR3 is filled in from the germline J gene. The chain has TRBV23-1 and TRBJ1-2, with TRBD1 as a possible D gene (6 bases). TRBV23-1 is an open reading frame whose function is uncertain. The CDR3 sequence is 17 residues long. The CDR3 bases that were read are TGCGCCAGCAGTACTAGGGGGATAGAGGGAGGGTACAATGAC. It translates to CASSTRGIEGGYND. From start to end, the CDR3 is CASSTRGIEGGYNDYTF.

On this clone: The read is 3 residues too short to cover the CDR3 end, so that end is filled in from the germline J gene. This chain joins TRBV5-6 and TRBJ2-3; TRBD1 might be the D (5 bases). This CDR3 comprises 13 residues. The germline V gene has CDR1 SGHDT and CDR2 YYEEEE. With 0 bases removed from V and 5 bases from J, the gap between germline ends came to 7 bases. The sequenced CDR3 bases are TGTGCCAGCAGCTTGGCAGGGTTAGATACG. This translates into CASSLAGLDT. In full, the CDR3 reads CASSLAGLDTQYF.

About this clone: The CDR3 goes on 3 residues after the read ends, and that part is filled in from the germline J gene. V usage is TRBV19 and J usage is TRBJ2-1; the match to TRBD1 covers 12 bases. This CDR3 has 19 amino acids. The J segment lost 7 bases and the V segment lost 4 bases, leaving 17 bases of the junction unmatched. Germline V gene data show CDR1 as LNHDA and CDR2 as SQIVND (reference sequence). CDR3 bases read: TGTGCCAGTAGTAAGGGGACAGGGGGCGAGGCTGCCCGGGGGAATGAG. The encoded protein is CASSKGTGGEAARGNE. From start to end, the CDR3 is CASSKGTGGEAARGNEQFF. Combining the CDR3 with reference TRBV19 and TRBJ2-1 gives the whole variable domain DGGITQSPKYLFRKEGQNVTLSCEQNLNHDAMYWYRQDPGQGLRLIYYSQIVNDFQKGDIAEGYSVSREKKESFPLTVTSAQKNPTAFYLCASSKGTGGEAARGNEQFFGPGTRLTVL.

Worth noting for this clone: The CDR3 goes on 3 residues after the read ends, and that part is filled in from the germline J gene. The chain is built from TRBV19 and TRBJ1-4; D is undetermined. The CDR3 runs to 16 residues. Germline V gene data show CDR1 as LNHDA and CDR2 as SQIVND (reference sequence). Trimming cost V 5 bases and J 1 base, with 14 bases left between them. CDR3 DNA, as far as it was read: TGTGCCAGTAGTCTCTTCTCAGTAATAACTAATGAAAAA. Translating gives CASSLFSVITNEK. The complete CDR3 reads CASSLFSVITNEKLFF. Full variable domain (outside the CDR3, taken from reference TRBV19 and TRBJ1-4): DGGITQSPKYLFRKEGQNVTLSCEQNLNHDAMYWYRQDPGQGLRLIYYSQIVNDFQKGDIAEGYSVSREKKESFPLTVTSAQKNPTAFYLCASSLFSVITNEKLFFGSGTQLSVL.

This clone was seen at least ten times. The CDR3 end is not reached by the read, which stops 3 residues before it; the germline J gene fills it in. The chain is built from TRBV9 and TRBJ2-7; TRBD1 matches 10 bases. Germline V lookup: CDR1 SGDLS, CDR2 YYNGEE. This CDR3 has 16 residues. The ends lost 3 bases at V and 5 bases at J; junction bases unmatched: 11. The CDR3 reads CASSAFSDRGRNEQYF. CDR3 DNA (partial): TGTGCCAGCAGCGCCTTTTCAGACAGGGGGCGGAACGAG.

This clone has a count of ten or more. The read gets to within 3 residues of the CDR3 end, and the germline J gene fills in the rest. The V and J genes are TRBV5-1 and TRBJ1-1; D is unresolved. From germline, CDR1 is SGHRS and CDR2 YFSETQ. The CDR3 spans 16 residues. V gave up 0 bases and J gave up 2 bases, with 14 bases separating them. The CDR3 reads CASSLDSLIENTEAFF. The DNA read from the CDR3 is TGCGCCAGCAGCTTGGACAGTTTAATCGAAAACACTGAA.

At least ten counts were recorded for this clone. The CDR3 goes on 3 residues after the read ends, and that part is filled in from the germline J gene. The chain joins TRBV30 to TRBJ1-6, with 7 bases that match TRBD1. The CDR3 sequence is 13 residues long. The V gene's germline CDR1 is GTSNPN and CDR2 SVGIG (reference sequence). J was trimmed by 10 bases and V by 5 bases; bases with no gene match: 8. Incomplete CDR3 DNA: TGTGCCTGGCAAACAGGGGTTAACTCACCC. This translates into CAWQTGVNSP. The entire CDR3 is CAWQTGVNSPLHF.